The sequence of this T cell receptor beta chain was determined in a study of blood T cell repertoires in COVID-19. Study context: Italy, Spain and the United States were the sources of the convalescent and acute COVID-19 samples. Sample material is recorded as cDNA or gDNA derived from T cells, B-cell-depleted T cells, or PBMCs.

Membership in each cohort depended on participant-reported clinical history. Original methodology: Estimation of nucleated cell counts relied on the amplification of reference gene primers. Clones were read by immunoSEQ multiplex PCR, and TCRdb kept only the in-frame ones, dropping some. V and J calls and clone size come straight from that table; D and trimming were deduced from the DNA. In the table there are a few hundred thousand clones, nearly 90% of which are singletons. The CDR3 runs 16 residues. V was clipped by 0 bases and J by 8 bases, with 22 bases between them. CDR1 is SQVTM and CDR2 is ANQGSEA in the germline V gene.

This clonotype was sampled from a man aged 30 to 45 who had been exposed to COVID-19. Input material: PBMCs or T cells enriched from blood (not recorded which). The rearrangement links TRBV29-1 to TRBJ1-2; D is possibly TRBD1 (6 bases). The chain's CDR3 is CSVEDRGGGPENGYTF. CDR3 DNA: TGCAGCGTTGAAGATCGAGGCGGGGGCCCAGAAAACGGCTACACCTTC.